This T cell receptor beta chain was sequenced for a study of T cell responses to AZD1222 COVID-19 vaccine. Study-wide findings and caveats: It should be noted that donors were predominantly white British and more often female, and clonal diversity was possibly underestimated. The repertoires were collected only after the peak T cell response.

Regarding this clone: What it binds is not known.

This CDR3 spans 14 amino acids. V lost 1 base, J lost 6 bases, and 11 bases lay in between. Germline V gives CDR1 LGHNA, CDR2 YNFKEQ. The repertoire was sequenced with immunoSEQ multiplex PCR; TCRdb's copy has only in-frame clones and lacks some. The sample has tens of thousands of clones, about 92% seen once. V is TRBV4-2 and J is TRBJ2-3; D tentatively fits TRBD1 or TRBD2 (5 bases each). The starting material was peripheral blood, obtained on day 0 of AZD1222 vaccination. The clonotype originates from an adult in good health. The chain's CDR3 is CASSQGGAEDTQYF. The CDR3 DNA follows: TGTGCCAGCAGCCAAGGAGGGGCCGAGGATACGCAGTATTTT.